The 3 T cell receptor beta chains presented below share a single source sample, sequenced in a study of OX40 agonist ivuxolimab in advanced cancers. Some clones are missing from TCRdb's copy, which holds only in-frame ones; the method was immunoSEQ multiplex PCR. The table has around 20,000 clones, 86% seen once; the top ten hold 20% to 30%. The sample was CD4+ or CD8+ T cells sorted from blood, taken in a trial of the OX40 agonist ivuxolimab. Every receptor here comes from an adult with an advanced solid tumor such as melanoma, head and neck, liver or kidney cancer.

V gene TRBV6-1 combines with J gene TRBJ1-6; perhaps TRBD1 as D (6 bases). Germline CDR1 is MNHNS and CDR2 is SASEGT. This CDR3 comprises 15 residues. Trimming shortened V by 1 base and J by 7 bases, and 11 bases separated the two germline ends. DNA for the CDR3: TGTGCCAGCAGTGAAGGGCAGGGGAACAATTCACCCCTCCACTTT. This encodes CASSEGQGNNSPLHF.

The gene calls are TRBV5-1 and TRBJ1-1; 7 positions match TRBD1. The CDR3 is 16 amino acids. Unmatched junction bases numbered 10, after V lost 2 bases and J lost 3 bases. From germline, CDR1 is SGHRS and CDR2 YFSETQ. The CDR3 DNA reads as TGCGCCAGCAGCTTCCGGGACAGCCGCCAGGACACTGAAGCTTTCTTT. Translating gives CASSFRDSRQDTEAFF.

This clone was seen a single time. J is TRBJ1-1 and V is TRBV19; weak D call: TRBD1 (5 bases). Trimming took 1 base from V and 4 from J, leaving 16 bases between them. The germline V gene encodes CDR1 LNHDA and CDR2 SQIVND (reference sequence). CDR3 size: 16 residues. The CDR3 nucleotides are TGTGCCAGTAGTATAGGTCGTGAGGGGAGAAGCACTGAAGCTTTCTTT. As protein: CASSIGREGRSTEAFF. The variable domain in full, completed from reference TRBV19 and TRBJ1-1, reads DGGITQSPKYLFRKEGQNVTLSCEQNLNHDAMYWYRQDPGQGLRLIYYSQIVNDFQKGDIAEGYSVSREKKESFPLTVTSAQKNPTAFYLCASSIGREGRSTEAFFGQGTRLTVV.